The sequence of this T cell receptor (beta chain) was determined in a study of blood T cell repertoires in COVID-19. Study at large: The United States, Italy and Spain supplied acute and convalescent COVID-19 samples. Sample material is recorded as cDNA or gDNA derived from T cells, B-cell-depleted T cells, or PBMCs.

Measured with immunoSEQ multiplex PCR; TCRdb has only the in-frame clones, and not every one. This sample carries more than 95,000 clones, approximately 88% of them seen once, and the ten largest clones take roughly a quarter. This CDR3 has 16 residues. Trimming took 4 bases from V and 6 from J, leaving 19 bases between them. Germline values: CDR1 SGHDN, CDR2 FVKESK. V and J are TRBV14 and TRBJ1-3, with D hard to call. The clonotype was recovered from a man aged 55-75 years with acute or convalescent COVID-19. Sequenced material: peripheral blood. CDR3 nucleotide sequence: TGTGCCAGCAGCCGCCTTCGGAGTGCCCCCATAAACACCATATATTTT. This codes for CASSRLRSAPINTIYF.